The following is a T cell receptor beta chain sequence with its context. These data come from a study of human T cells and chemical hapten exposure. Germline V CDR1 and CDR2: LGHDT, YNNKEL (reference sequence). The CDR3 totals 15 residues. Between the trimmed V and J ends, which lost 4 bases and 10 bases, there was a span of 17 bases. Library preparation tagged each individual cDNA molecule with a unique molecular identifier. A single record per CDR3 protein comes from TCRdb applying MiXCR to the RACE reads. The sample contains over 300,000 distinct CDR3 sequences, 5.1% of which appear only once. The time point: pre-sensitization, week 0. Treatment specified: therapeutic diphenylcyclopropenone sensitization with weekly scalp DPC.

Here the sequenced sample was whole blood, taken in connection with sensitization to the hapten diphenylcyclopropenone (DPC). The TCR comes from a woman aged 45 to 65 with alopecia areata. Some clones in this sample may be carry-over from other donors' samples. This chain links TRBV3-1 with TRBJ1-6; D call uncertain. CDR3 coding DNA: TGTGCCAGCAGCCCGTACGGCGGGGAAGCCTCACCCCTCCACTTT. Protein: CASSPYGGEASPLHF.